One sample yielded the 29 T cell receptor beta chains listed below, sequenced in a study of blood T cell repertoires in COVID-19. Clones were sequenced by immunoSEQ multiplex PCR, and TCRdb holds only the in-frame ones, with some missing. The sample has around 77,000 clones; about 92% are singletons. What was sequenced was peripheral blood. The receptors here all came from a woman of 80 years or more with active or convalescent COVID-19.

This sequence joins TRBV4-3 and TRBJ2-1, with 7 bases lining up with TRBD1. Germline lookup yields CDR1 LGHNA and CDR2 YSLEER. V lost 0 bases and J lost 4; bases outside the gene matches: 12. The CDR3 loop spans 18 amino acids. For the CDR3, the DNA is TGCGCCAGCAGCCAAGATCTACGAGGGGGCGGCTCGTACAATGAGCAGTTCTTC. Translating gives CASSQDLRGGGSYNEQFF.

V usage is TRBV28 and J usage is TRBJ1-2, with TRBD1 matching over 8 bases. There are 14 residues in the CDR3. CDR1 is MDHEN, CDR2 SYDVKM, per germline. The ends lost 6 bases at V and 4 bases at J; junction bases unmatched: 7. The CDR3 loop reads CASRTPGGSYGYTF. The CDR3, as DNA: TGTGCCAGCAGGACCCCAGGGGGCAGCTATGGCTACACCTTC.

The chain is built from TRBV7-2 and TRBJ1-2; 11 nucleotides align to TRBD1. This CDR3 region has 17 residues. The V and J ends lost 5 bases and 0 bases, in that order; junction bases with no gene match: 8. Germline loops: CDR1 SGHTA, CDR2 FQGNSA. The CDR3 coding sequence is TGTGCCAGCAGCCCAAGGACAGGGGGCGCTTCTAACTATGGCTACACCTTC. Its translation: CASSPRTGGASNYGYTF.

This sequence joins TRBV6-1 and TRBJ2-2, with 7 bases aligning to TRBD1. CDR1 and CDR2 (germline): MNHNS, SASEGT. The CDR3 length is 14 residues. Trimming removed 2 bases from V and 6 bases from J; junction bases left unmatched: 3. CDR3 coding DNA: TGTGCCAGCAGTGAATTTCAGGGGGCCGGGGAGCTGTTTTTT. Protein: CASSEFQGAGELFF.

The V gene is TRBV5-6, the J gene TRBJ2-7; 9 nucleotides agree with TRBD1. Germline trimming cut 4 bases from V and 6 bases from J; bases unmatched to any gene: 2. CDR3 length: 12 residues. Germline V gene data show CDR1 as SGHDT and CDR2 as YYEEEE. The CDR3 protein is CASSRDRVEQYF. The CDR3 DNA reads as TGTGCCAGCAGCCGGGACAGGGTCGAGCAGTACTTC.

V gene TRBV7-2 combines with J gene TRBJ2-1; weak D call: TRBD1 (6 bases). Germline values: CDR1 SGHTA, CDR2 FQGNSA. Trimming took off 1 base at V and 4 bases at J, with 14 bases between the two ends. The CDR3 has 16 amino acids. The CDR3 spells CASSLGGPGGYNEQFF. Here the CDR3 DNA reads TGTGCCAGCAGCTTAGGGGGGCCTGGGGGATACAATGAGCAGTTCTTC.

The chain links TRBV5-4 to TRBJ2-7; the match to TRBD1 covers 9 bases. CDR3 size: 14 residues. Germline trimming cut 0 bases from V and 2 bases from J; bases unmatched to any gene: 0. Germline values: CDR1 SGHNT, CDR2 YYREEE (reference sequence). The CDR3 is CASSLGQGAYEQYF. The CDR3 nucleotides are TGTGCCAGCAGCTTGGGACAGGGGGCCTACGAGCAGTACTTC. The complete variable domain, with remaining parts taken from reference TRBV5-4 and TRBJ2-7, reads ETGVTQSPTHLIKTRGQQVTLRCSSQSGHNTVSWYQQALGQGPQFIFQYYREEENGRGNFPPRFSGLQFPNYSSELNVNALELDDSALYLCASSLGQGAYEQYFGPGTRLTVT.

The V gene is TRBV12-3 or TRBV12-4, the J gene TRBJ2-7, with 7 bases lining up with TRBD1. Trimming took 6 bases from V and 1 from J; bases not matched to a gene: 3. The CDR3 spans 13 residues. The DNA for the CDR3 is TGTGCCAGCAGGCGACAGGGATCCTACGAGCAGTACTTC. It encodes CASRRQGSYEQYF.

The chain has TRBV7-9 and TRBJ2-7; 10 bases fit TRBD1. Germline-derived CDR1 and CDR2 are SEHNR and FQNEAQ (reference sequence). V lost 5 bases and J lost 3; bases outside the gene matches: 13. CDR3 length equals 17 residues. CDR3 nucleotide sequence: TGTGCCAGCAGCGAATACGGGACAGGGGTTAGTCTCTACGAGCAGTACTTC. Translated: CASSEYGTGVSLYEQYF.

The gene calls are TRBV9 and TRBJ2-7, with 7 bases identical to TRBD1. Germline values: CDR1 SGDLS, CDR2 YYNGEE. CDR3 length equals 13 residues. Trimming cost V 4 bases and J 2 bases; bases outside gene matches: 3. CDR3 loop: CASSPQGAYEQYF. DNA for the CDR3: TGTGCCAGCAGCCCCCAGGGGGCCTACGAGCAGTACTTC.

This clone showed up just once. The chain carries TRBV3-1 (or the pseudogene TRBV3-2) and TRBJ1-2; no clear D. Looked up from germline, CDR1 is LGHDT and CDR2 is YNNKEL (reference sequence). CDR3 length: 13 residues. V lost 0 bases and J 6 bases, leaving 8 bases between the germline ends. CDR3 sequence: CASSQDTGNGYTF. The CDR3 region has the DNA TGTGCCAGCAGCCAAGATACCGGGAATGGCTACACCTTC.

V is TRBV7-9 and J is TRBJ2-5; 9 nucleotides match TRBD2. This CDR3 is built from 16 residues. Germline V gene lookup returns CDR1 SEHNR and CDR2 FQNEAQ (reference sequence). With 4 bases clipped from V and 5 bases from J, the junction kept 11 bases outside the gene matches. The CDR3 DNA sequence: TGTGCCAGCAGCTCAAAGGGGAGCGGGGGGCAGGAGACCCAGTACTTC. This encodes CASSSKGSGGQETQYF. Filled out from reference TRBV7-9 and TRBJ2-5, the complete variable domain reads DTGVSQNPRHKITKRGQNVTFRCDPISEHNRLYWYRQTLGQGPEFLTYFQNEAQLEKSRLLSDRFSAERPKGSFSTLEIQRTEQGDSAMYLCASSSKGSGGQETQYFGPGTRLLVL.

The chain joins TRBV28 to TRBJ1-2; D is undetermined. This CDR3 contains 12 residues. Germline CDR1 is MDHEN and CDR2 is SYDVKM. The ends were cut back, 3 bases at V and 4 bases at J, with 6 bases in the middle. The DNA of the CDR3 is TGTGCCAGCAGTTTCTATGCCTATGGCTACACCTTC. Translation: CASSFYAYGYTF.

The V and J genes are TRBV11-3 and TRBJ1-3; D perhaps matches TRBD1 (5 bases). Trimming left V 8 bases short and J 0 bases short, with 8 bases between. Per germline, CDR1 SGHNT and CDR2 YENEEA. This CDR3 comprises 13 residues. The CDR3 loop is CASSTVSGNTIYF. The CDR3 DNA is TGTGCCAGCTCGACAGTCTCTGGAAACACCATATATTTT.

The gene calls are TRBV13 and TRBJ1-2, with D unclear. CDR1 and CDR2 (germline): PRHDT, FYEKMQ (reference sequence). CDR3 length equals 14 residues. V lost 0 bases and J 2 bases, leaving 7 bases between the germline ends. CDR3 nucleotides: TGTGCCAGCAGCTTAGGCCTCCTCAACTATGGCTACACCTTC. Translating gives CASSLGLLNYGYTF.

The V gene is TRBV2, the J gene TRBJ1-2, with TRBD1 matching over 9 bases. J lost 0 bases, V lost 6 bases, and 5 bases had no gene match. CDR3 size: 15 residues. Germline lookup yields CDR1 SNHLY and CDR2 FYNNEI. The CDR3 DNA sequence: TGTGCCAGCAGGGGGACAGGGAGAGCTAACTATGGCTACACCTTC. Its protein product is CASRGTGRANYGYTF.

CDR3 nucleotides: TGTGCCACCAGCAGAGATCGCGCCAGGGGGAATGAAGCTTTCTTT. Its protein is CATSRDRARGNEAFF. The chain has TRBV15 and TRBJ1-1; 7 nucleotides align to TRBD1. The V gene end was trimmed by 0 bases and the J gene end by 7 bases; junction bases not matched to a gene: 8. The CDR3 contains 15 residues. Germline V CDR1 and CDR2: LNHNV, YYDKDF (reference sequence).

The genes are TRBV6-5 and TRBJ2-2, with 13 nucleotides matching TRBD2. The germline CDR1 and CDR2 sequences are MNHEY and SVGAGI. This CDR3 contains 15 residues. V was clipped by 11 bases and J by 5 bases; unmatched bases: 8. CDR3 DNA sequence: TGTGCCGGGACTAGCGGGGACACCGGGACCGGGGAGCTGTTTTTT. Protein sequence: CAGTSGDTGTGELFF.

This clone was seen just once. The genes are TRBV6-6 and TRBJ2-7; weak D call: TRBD2 (6 bases). The germline CDR1 and CDR2 sequences are MNHNY and SVGAGI (reference sequence). Trimming removed 6 bases at V and 0 bases at J, with 15 bases between. There are 15 residues in the CDR3. Here the CDR3 reads CASREGPRSSYEQYF. The CDR3 region has the DNA TGTGCCAGCAGGGAGGGACCCCGGAGCTCCTACGAGCAGTACTTC.

V is TRBV9 and J is TRBJ2-7; D might be TRBD2 (5 bases). Germline assignment: CDR1 SGDLS and CDR2 YYNGEE. The CDR3 extends over 13 amino acids. Trimming shortened V by 3 bases and J by 3 bases, and 10 bases separated the two germline ends. As DNA, the CDR3 is TGTGCCAGCAGCGCCCCAGGAGGCTACGAGCAGTACTTC. It codes for CASSAPGGYEQYF.

This clone occurred a few times. The V gene is TRBV7-9, the J gene TRBJ2-7; D might be TRBD2 (5 bases). Germline-derived CDR1 and CDR2 are SEHNR and FQNEAQ (reference sequence). V lost 1 base and J 2 bases, leaving 6 bases between the germline ends. The CDR3 loop spans 13 amino acids. DNA of the CDR3: TGTGCCAGCAGCTTAGACGGGACCTACGAGCAGTACTTC. Protein product: CASSLDGTYEQYF.

V gene TRBV30 combines with J gene TRBJ1-4, with 7 bases lining up with TRBD1. V gave up 5 bases and J gave up 3 bases; unmatched junction bases: 3. The CDR3 consists of 13 residues. Germline CDR1 and CDR2: GTSNPN and SVGIG (reference sequence). CDR3 region: CAWAGQSNEKLFF. CDR3 coding DNA: TGTGCCTGGGCGGGACAGTCTAATGAAAAACTGTTTTTT.

The gene calls are TRBV2 and TRBJ2-7; TRBD2 matches at 8 bases. Per germline, CDR1 SNHLY and CDR2 FYNNEI. Unmatched junction bases numbered 16, after V lost 3 bases and J lost 3 bases. The CDR3 loop spans 18 amino acids. The CDR3 DNA reads TGTGCCAGCAGTGATGACGGTCCAGCGGGGGAATCTTTCTACGAGCAGTACTTC. Translated, it gives CASSDDGPAGESFYEQYF. The full variable domain, rest sourced from reference TRBV2 and TRBJ2-7, is EPEVTQTPSHQVTQMGQEVILRCVPISNHLYFYWYRQILGQKVEFLVSFYNNEISEKSEIFDDQFSVERPDGSNFTLKIRSTKLEDSAMYFCASSDDGPAGESFYEQYFGPGTRLTVT.

The chain has TRBV4-2 and TRBJ2-1; D is ambiguous. This CDR3 contains 14 residues. Trimming removed 0 bases at V and 7 bases at J, with 10 bases between. Germline V gene sequence: CDR1 LGHNA, CDR2 YNFKEQ. The CDR3 DNA reads as TGTGCCAGCAGCCAAGATGAGTTTGCGAATGAGCAGTTCTTC. Translating it yields CASSQDEFANEQFF.

The chain couples TRBV4-1 to TRBJ1-5, with 7 bases aligning to TRBD1. Germline V gene lookup returns CDR1 MGHRA and CDR2 YSYEKL. With 5 bases clipped from V and 2 bases from J, the junction kept 9 bases outside the gene matches. The CDR3 contains 16 residues. DNA of the CDR3: TGCGCCAGCAGCACGAACAGGGGTATTCGCAATCAGCCCCAGCATTTT. Amino acids: CASSTNRGIRNQPQHF.

This clone has just one count. This sequence joins TRBV4-3 and TRBJ2-1; 7 nucleotides line up with TRBD2. This CDR3 region has 19 residues. In germline, CDR1 is LGHNA, CDR2 YSLEER. V shed 0 bases and J 0 bases; nucleotides not matched to a gene: 11. CDR3 amino acids: CASSQDRGSGYSSYNEQFF. Written as DNA, the CDR3 is TGCGCCAGCAGCCAAGATCGAGGTAGCGGGTACAGCTCCTACAATGAGCAGTTCTTC.

The rearrangement links TRBV11-2 to TRBJ1-2, with a weak D call TRBD1 (6 bases). The germline V gene encodes CDR1 SGHAT and CDR2 FQNNGV. CDR3 length equals 15 residues. The V end lost 6 bases, the J end lost 8 bases, and 22 bases lay between the germline ends. The CDR3 DNA reads TGTGCCAGCAGACCAATACAGGGCAGCGGTCGGGGCTACACCTTC. This gives the protein CASRPIQGSGRGYTF.

This clone was recorded once. V is TRBV7-8 and J is TRBJ2-7, with 9 nucleotides matching TRBD2. Germline CDR1 SGHVS, CDR2 FQNEAQ. V was pared by 8 bases and J by 6 bases, with 23 bases of the junction left unmatched. The CDR3 runs 18 residues. The CDR3 is CASDSERGAPTLEREQYF. The CDR3 bases are TGTGCCAGCGATTCGGAGCGGGGGGCTCCGACTTTAGAGCGCGAGCAGTACTTC.

The chain carries TRBV9 and TRBJ1-4; 8 nucleotides line up with TRBD1. The V gene's germline CDR1 is SGDLS and CDR2 YYNGEE. J was trimmed by 4 bases and V by 3 bases; bases with no gene match: 2. The CDR3 is 14 residues long. The CDR3 protein is CASSEGTGNEKLFF. In nucleotides, the CDR3 is TGTGCCAGCAGCGAGGGGACAGGTAATGAAAAACTGTTTTTT.